What follows is one T cell receptor beta chain and its context. Clones were sequenced by immunoSEQ multiplex PCR, and TCRdb holds only the in-frame ones, with some missing. The sample lists under 300,000 clones, around 82% occurring once. CDR1 is SEHNR, CDR2 FQNEAQ, per germline (reference sequence). The CDR3 totals 15 residues. The V end lost 2 bases, the J end lost 3 bases, and 10 bases lay between the germline ends. These data are taken from a study of Tregs in tolerant kidney transplant recipients. This clonotype originated in a human donor in good health. The sample comprised CD4+ T cells from blood. The J gene is TRBJ2-2, the V gene TRBV7-9, with D possibly called TRBD1 or TRBD2 (5 bases each). The DNA of the CDR3 is TGTGCCAGCAGCTTAACCGGGACCTACACCGGGGAGCTGTTTTTT. Its protein product is CASSLTGTYTGELFF.